This is a list of T cell receptor beta chains from one sample in a study of T cell responses to AZD1222 COVID-19 vaccine. TCRdb keeps only in-frame clones here, not all; method: immunoSEQ multiplex PCR. Among 55,000 to 75,000 clones, 85% were seen once, and the ten largest hold roughly 21%. The sequences come from peripheral blood, collected on day 0 of AZD1222 vaccination. These receptors were taken from an adult in good health. CDR3s include the opening cysteine and the closing phenylalanine or tryptophan. Each record gives: V gene, D gene, J gene, clone size, CDR3 protein, CDR3 DNA. A D gene is named only where the DNA matches it firmly. Clone size, where shown, is once, few, many, or a class for clones that have expanded.

TRBV19	TRBD1	TRBJ1-4	.	CASGTGGEKLFF	TGTGCCAGTGGGACAGGGGGGGAAAAACTGTTTTTT
TRBV6-5	.	TRBJ2-1	.	CASTLRYGEQFF	TGTGCCAGCACCTTGAGGTATGGGGAGCAGTTCTTC
TRBV5-6	TRBD1	TRBJ1-2	.	CASSLAAGGQDGYTF	TGTGCCAGCAGCTTGGCGGCAGGGGGCCAGGATGGCTACACCTTC
TRBV7-8	.	TRBJ1-4	.	CASSLAEFRTGEKLFF	TGTGCCAGCAGCTTAGCGGAATTCAGGACGGGGGAAAAACTGTTTTTT
TRBV2	.	TRBJ2-5	.	CASNMRLTQETQYF	TGTGCCAGCAACATGAGACTAACTCAAGAGACCCAGTACTTC
TRBV7-9	TRBD2	TRBJ2-3	.	CASSLGASGIGTDTQYF	TGTGCCAGCAGCTTAGGGGCTAGCGGGATTGGAACAGATACGCAGTATTTT
TRBV12-3/TRBV12-4	.	TRBJ1-1	.	CASSPNLSAFF	TGTGCCAGCAGTCCCAACCTCTCCGCTTTCTTT
TRBV19	TRBD1	TRBJ1-2	.	CASSTDGQGHYGYTF	TGTGCCAGTAGTACCGATGGACAGGGACACTATGGCTACACCTTC
TRBV7-9	.	TRBJ2-5	.	CASSFVGTQYF	TGTGCCAGCAGCTTTGTAGGGACCCAGTACTTC
TRBV10-3	.	TRBJ1-1	.	CAISESNREEAFF	TGTGCCATCAGTGAGTCGAACAGAGAAGAAGCTTTCTTT
TRBV5-1	.	TRBJ1-4	.	CASSSRSTNEKLFF	TGCGCCAGCAGCTCGAGATCCACTAATGAAAAACTGTTTTTT
TRBV6-5	.	TRBJ2-3	.	CASHSPDTQYF	TGTGCCAGCCATAGCCCAGATACGCAGTATTTT
TRBV19	TRBD1	TRBJ1-2	.	CASMLTGFGGYTF	TGTGCCAGTATGTTGACAGGGTTCGGTGGCTACACCTTC
TRBV6-5	.	TRBJ2-7	.	CASSPTNYEQYF	TGTGCCAGCAGCCCCACAAACTACGAGCAGTACTTC
TRBV3-1/TRBV3-2	TRBD2	TRBJ2-7	.	CASSQELAGWNEQYF	TGTGCCAGCAGCCAAGAGTTAGCGGGTTGGAACGAGCAGTACTTC
TRBV6-1	.	TRBJ1-1	.	CASSEDQWEGVGTEAFF	TGTGCCAGCAGTGAAGATCAGTGGGAGGGGGTTGGCACTGAAGCTTTCTTT
TRBV7-6	.	TRBJ2-7	.	CASGDTLSYEQYF	TGTGCCAGTGGGGACACGCTAAGCTACGAGCAGTACTTC
TRBV3-1/TRBV3-2	.	TRBJ1-2	.	CASSLLTGQYGYTF	TGTGCCAGCAGCCTACTGACAGGTCAATATGGCTACACCTTC
TRBV7-9	.	TRBJ1-2	.	CASSPVRGTYGYTF	TGTGCCAGCAGCCCGGTCCGGGGGACCTATGGCTACACCTTC
TRBV6-6	TRBD2	TRBJ2-1	.	CASSYLGTSGRSEQFF	TGTGCCAGCAGTTACTTGGGGACTAGCGGGAGGTCTGAGCAGTTCTTC
TRBV10-2	.	TRBJ2-5	.	CASSGQRTQETQYF	TGCGCCAGCAGTGGGCAGCGAACCCAAGAGACCCAGTACTTC
TRBV6-5	.	TRBJ2-5	.	CASSSLEVETQYF	TGTGCCAGCAGTTCCCTTGAGGTAGAGACCCAGTACTTC
TRBV7-3	TRBD1	TRBJ2-7	.	CASSPGTGGEQYF	TGTGCCAGCAGCCCCGGGACAGGGGGCGAGCAGTACTTC
TRBV27	.	TRBJ2-3	.	CASSSTDTQYF	TGTGCCAGCAGTTCGACAGATACGCAGTATTTT
TRBV6-1	TRBD2	TRBJ2-1	.	CASSDFPGGGSYNEQFF	TGTGCCAGCAGTGACTTCCCTGGCGGGGGCTCCTACAATGAGCAGTTCTTC
TRBV5-6	.	TRBJ2-7	once	CASSPHLSYEQYF	TGTGCCAGCAGCCCCCATCTATCCTACGAGCAGTACTTC
TRBV6-5	.	TRBJ1-4	.	CASSGAAEKLFF	TGTGCCAGCAGCGGGGCTGCAGAAAAACTGTTTTTT
TRBV2	.	TRBJ2-7	.	CASVSRIYEQYF	TGTGCCAGCGTCTCCCGCATCTACGAGCAGTACTTC
TRBV6-5	.	TRBJ1-3	.	CASSYAPGSGNTIYF	TGTGCCAGCAGTTACGCCCCCGGCTCTGGAAACACCATATATTTT
TRBV6-4	TRBD2	TRBJ2-2	.	CASSDSGLSASGKTGELFF	TGTGCCAGCAGTGACTCGGGTCTTTCCGCTAGCGGGAAAACCGGGGAGCTGTTTTTT
TRBV6-5	.	TRBJ2-3	.	CASALSTDTQYF	TGTGCCAGCGCCTTGAGCACAGATACGCAGTATTTT
TRBV5-1	TRBD1	TRBJ1-3	.	CASTTEQGAAGNTIYF	TGCGCCAGCACTACCGAACAGGGGGCTGCTGGAAACACCATATATTTT
TRBV4-1	.	TRBJ1-5	.	CASSRFVTGNQPQHF	TGCGCCAGCAGCCGCTTCGTGACGGGAAATCAGCCCCAGCATTTT
TRBV20-1	.	TRBJ1-6	.	CSASPGTNYNSPLHF	TGCAGTGCTAGTCCCGGGACAAATTATAATTCACCCCTCCACTTT
TRBV10-1	TRBD1	TRBJ1-1	once	CASSEAGTGIAFF	TGCGCCAGCAGTGAGGCCGGGACAGGAATAGCTTTCTTT
TRBV14	.	TRBJ1-3	.	CASSQGQNSGNTIYF	TGTGCCAGCAGCCAGGGGCAGAACTCTGGAAACACCATATATTTT
TRBV24-1	.	TRBJ2-3	.	CATSRAGENTQYF	TGTGCCACCAGTAGGGCAGGGGAAAATACGCAGTATTTT
TRBV6-5	.	TRBJ2-5	once	CASRNRGQETQYF	TGTGCCAGCAGGAATAGGGGGCAAGAGACCCAGTACTTC
TRBV5-4	TRBD1	TRBJ2-7	.	CASRRQGADEQYF	TGTGCCAGCAGGAGACAGGGGGCGGACGAGCAGTACTTC
TRBV9	.	TRBJ2-1	.	CASSPPGAGGEQFF	TGTGCCAGCAGCCCCCCGGGGGCCGGGGGGGAGCAGTTCTTC
TRBV6-5	.	TRBJ1-2	.	CASLRQGGGYTF	TGTGCCAGCCTCCGGCAGGGCGGTGGCTACACCTTC
TRBV4-2	TRBD1	TRBJ1-2	.	CASSQEAGQGYGYTF	TGTGCCAGCAGCCAAGAGGCGGGACAGGGCTATGGCTACACCTTC
TRBV28	TRBD2	TRBJ2-1	.	CASKSGKVSYNEQFF	TGTGCCAGTAAAAGCGGGAAGGTATCCTACAATGAGCAGTTCTTC
TRBV5-4	TRBD1	TRBJ1-2	.	CASSLWGQILYGYTF	TGTGCCAGCAGCTTGTGGGGACAGATCCTCTATGGCTACACCTTC
TRBV29-1	.	TRBJ1-1	few	CSVRRQLNTEAFF	TGCAGCGTTAGGAGACAGCTGAACACTGAAGCTTTCTTT
TRBV2	.	TRBJ2-7	few	CASSEPLTIEQYF	TGTGCCAGCAGTGAACCCCTAACTATAGAGCAGTACTTC
TRBV18	TRBD1	TRBJ1-3	.	CASSPGQGAGNTIYF	TGTGCCAGCTCACCAGGACAGGGGGCAGGAAACACCATATATTTT
TRBV6-5	.	TRBJ2-3	.	CASSKGPGTDTQYF	TGTGCCAGCAGTAAGGGGCCGGGCACAGATACGCAGTATTTT
TRBV6-1	.	TRBJ2-1	.	CASSEALGGYYNEQFF	TGTGCCAGCAGTGAAGCGCTTGGGGGCTACTACAATGAGCAGTTCTTC
TRBV12-3/TRBV12-4	.	TRBJ2-3	.	CASSFLGTDTQYF	TGTGCCAGCAGTTTTTTGGGTACAGATACGCAGTATTTT
TRBV29-1	TRBD1	TRBJ2-1	medium-sized	CSVDWDRGYNEQFF	TGCAGCGTTGACTGGGACAGGGGATACAATGAGCAGTTCTTC
TRBV19	.	TRBJ1-5	.	CASSVTGSNQPQHF	TGTGCCAGTAGTGTCACAGGGAGCAATCAGCCCCAGCATTTT
TRBV6-5	.	TRBJ2-7	.	CASKRSPSYEQYF	TGTGCCAGCAAGAGGTCCCCCTCCTACGAGCAGTACTTC
TRBV5-1	.	TRBJ2-5	.	CASSSTGSAKTQYF	TGCGCCAGCAGCTCTACAGGGTCCGCAAAGACCCAGTACTTC